Listed here is a single T cell receptor beta chain. The authors reverse transcribed about 0.5 to 1 ug RNA with random hexamers. Across 54 Vbeta and 13 Jbeta, TCR beta CDR3 was amplified with immunoSEQ multiplex PCR. TCRdb reprocessed the immunoSEQ multiplex PCR reads with MiXCR, giving one entry per CDR3 protein. The table has some 300,000 distinct CDR3 sequences, more than 75% seen once. The source of the sample is a study of CD8 T cells in Susac syndrome. The multiple sclerosis controls consisted of treatment-naive patients with relapsing-remitting disease, either stable or active. Negative isolation yielded the CD8+ and CD4+ T cells, while FACS enriched the TEMRA cells. Germline CDR1 reads LNHDA; CDR2 reads SQIVND (reference sequence). V lost 1 base to trimming and J lost 7 bases, with 13 bases between them. The length of the CDR3 is 14 residues.

Sequenced input: CD8+ T cells from PBMCs. The chain employs TRBV19 and TRBJ1-1; D uncertain. The sequence derives from a human donor with multiple sclerosis. This chain's CDR3 is CASSIGEGFIEAFF. The CDR3 region has the DNA TGTGCCAGTAGTATAGGAGAGGGCTTCATTGAAGCTTTCTTT.